The 27 T cell receptor beta chains listed next were all sequenced from one sample in a study of blood T cell repertoires in COVID-19. Sequencing used immunoSEQ multiplex PCR; TCRdb keeps in-frame clones, though not all of them. The sample includes about 170,000 clones, roughly 82% of them seen just once. The sample consisted of peripheral blood. The source of these receptors is a woman aged 40 to 50 with COVID-19, enrolled during active disease.

The chain uses TRBV19 and TRBJ2-5; D might be TRBD2 (6 bases). The germline V gene has CDR1 LNHDA and CDR2 SQIVND (reference sequence). Trimming left V 5 bases short and J 5 bases short, with 18 bases between. CDR3 length equals 15 residues. The CDR3 DNA reads as TGTGCCAGTAGTTCATTTGGGAGAGGAGGGGAGACCCAGTACTTC. This encodes CASSSFGRGGETQYF.

The gene calls are TRBV30 and TRBJ2-5; 8 nucleotides align to TRBD2. Germline V gives CDR1 GTSNPN, CDR2 SVGIG (reference sequence). The junction had 9 bases not matched to a gene; V was cut back by 5 bases and J by 4 bases. The CDR3 is 14 amino acids. The DNA for the CDR3 is TGTGCCTGGGTTCCAGCGGGAGTGACAGAGACCCAGTACTTC. The encoded protein is CAWVPAGVTETQYF.

This clone was seen just once. The gene calls are TRBV5-4 and TRBJ2-2; weak D call: TRBD1 (5 bases). V was cut by 4 bases and J by 5 bases, with 9 bases left in between. Germline values: CDR1 SGHNT, CDR2 YYREEE (reference sequence). The CDR3 is made up of 13 amino acids. CDR3 sequence reads: CASSKTVTGELFF. The CDR3 nucleotides are TGTGCCAGCAGCAAGACAGTAACCGGGGAGCTGTTTTTT.

The chain carries TRBV19 and TRBJ2-7; possibly TRBD1 for D (6 bases). The CDR3 totals 14 residues. V was cut by 6 bases and J by 2 bases, with 14 bases left in between. Germline CDR1 LNHDA, CDR2 SQIVND (reference sequence). The CDR3 DNA sequence: TGTGCCAGTAGCAGGGACAATAGTGCCTACGAGCAGTACTTC. This sequence encodes CASSRDNSAYEQYF.

V and J are TRBV18 and TRBJ2-7; 8 nucleotides line up with TRBD2. From germline, CDR1 is KGHSH and CDR2 LQKENI. J lost 5 bases, V lost 0 bases, and 3 bases had no gene match. CDR3 length: 14 amino acids. CDR3 nucleotides: TGTGCCAGCTCACCACCGGGACTAGTCAACGAGCAGTACTTC. Protein product: CASSPPGLVNEQYF.

V is TRBV27 and J is TRBJ2-3; D might be TRBD2 (6 bases). With 3 bases removed from V and 6 bases from J, the gap between germline ends came to 13 bases. This CDR3 comprises 14 residues. The V gene's germline CDR1 is MNHEY and CDR2 SMNVEV (reference sequence). The CDR3 sequence: CASSFWGVGDTQYF. The CDR3 DNA reads TGTGCCAGCAGTTTCTGGGGGGTAGGCGATACGCAGTATTTT.

The J gene is TRBJ1-6, the V gene TRBV19, with D hard to call. Germline CDR1 LNHDA, CDR2 SQIVND (reference sequence). The CDR3 loop spans 14 amino acids. V was shortened by 3 bases and J by 5 bases, with 8 bases between the two germline ends. The CDR3: CASSIGLNNSPLHF. In DNA, the CDR3 is TGTGCCAGTAGTATTGGCCTGAATAATTCACCCCTCCACTTT.

The chain joins TRBV5-3 to TRBJ1-2; tentatively, D is TRBD1 (6 bases). TRBV5-3 is reported as an ORF; its role is uncertain. This CDR3 is 13 amino acids long. V lost 7 bases to trimming and J lost 8 bases, with 18 bases between them. The DNA for the CDR3 is TGTGCCAGAGAGGGGGGGACGGTGTCGGGCTACACCTTC. Translation gives CAREGGTVSGYTF.

The CDR3 DNA is TGTGCCAGCAACTTACAGGGGGCGAATGGCTACACCTTC. This sequence encodes CASNLQGANGYTF. The chain links TRBV6-5 to TRBJ1-2; TRBD1 matches at 9 bases. CDR1 MNHEY and CDR2 SVGAGI come from the germline V gene. This CDR3 contains 13 residues. J gave up 6 bases and V 7 bases, and 6 bases lay outside the gene matches.

This chain links TRBV28 with TRBJ2-2, with 10 bases lining up with TRBD1. Germline-derived CDR1 and CDR2 are MDHEN and SYDVKM. This CDR3 has 16 amino acids. Losses at the gene ends were 6 bases for V and 4 bases for J; bases not matched to a gene: 8. Here the CDR3 DNA reads TGTGCCAGCAGGATTGACAGGGGGCTTTCCACCGGGGAGCTGTTTTTT. This sequence encodes CASRIDRGLSTGELFF.

The chain employs TRBV9 and TRBJ1-2; the D gene is possibly TRBD1 (5 bases). This CDR3 has 11 residues. Germline CDR1 is SGDLS and CDR2 is YYNGEE. V shed 6 bases and J shed 7 bases, with 10 bases lying between them. The CDR3 protein is CASKGRGGYTF. The CDR3 DNA sequence: TGTGCCAGCAAAGGTAGGGGTGGCTACACCTTC.

The rearrangement joins TRBV11-2 to TRBJ1-5; 7 nucleotides line up with TRBD1. The CDR3 is 15 residues long. The germline CDR1 and CDR2 sequences are SGHAT and FQNNGV. The trim removed 5 bases at V and 7 bases at J, leaving 11 bases unmatched. The CDR3 here is CASSAGTDVRQPQHF. The CDR3 coding sequence is TGTGCCAGCAGCGCAGGGACAGATGTGAGGCAGCCCCAGCATTTT.

This rearrangement joins TRBV3-1 (or the pseudogene TRBV3-2) to TRBJ2-5; 9 positions agree with TRBD1. This CDR3 contains 14 residues. Germline CDR1 reads LGHDT; CDR2 reads YNNKEL (reference sequence). Germline trimming cut 4 bases from V and 5 bases from J; bases unmatched to any gene: 5. CDR3 nucleotides: TGTGCCAGCAGCCTGCGGGACAGGGTGGAGACCCAGTACTTC. Translating gives CASSLRDRVETQYF.

V usage is TRBV9 and J usage is TRBJ1-5, with unresolved D. Trimming removed 0 bases from V and 6 bases from J, with 10 bases in between. Per the germline V gene, CDR1 is SGDLS and CDR2 is YYNGEE. The CDR3 extends over 14 amino acids. CDR3 nucleotides: TGTGCCAGCAGCGTAGGAGGGATGGGTCAGCCCCAGCATTTT. Translation: CASSVGGMGQPQHF.

Details on this clone: Other DNA sequences in this specimen translate into the identical CDR3. V and J are TRBV12-3 or TRBV12-4 and TRBJ1-5, with D uncertain. V was pared by 8 bases and J by 2 bases, with 7 bases between. The CDR3 consists of 12 residues. This chain's CDR3 is CASSRGNQPQHF. The CDR3 DNA reads TGTGCCAGCTCCCGGGGCAATCAGCCCCAGCATTTT.

This rearrangement joins TRBV5-3 to TRBJ2-7, with D perhaps matching TRBD1 (5 bases). TRBV5-3 falls under the ORF class, with uncertain function. The V end lost 4 bases, the J end lost 0 bases, and 11 bases lay between the germline ends. The length of the CDR3 is 14 residues. CDR3 loop: CARSKVQGSYEQYV. Here the CDR3 DNA reads TGTGCCAGAAGCAAAGTCCAGGGCTCCTACGAGCAGTACGTC.

The CDR3: CASSPRGHKGGAGCQPQHF. CDR3 DNA: TGTGCCAGCAGCCCCCGAGGTCATAAGGGGGGGGCCGGATGCCAGCCCCAGCATTTT. The chain uses TRBV9 and TRBJ1-5; perhaps TRBD1 as D (6 bases). The germline gives CDR1 SGDLS, CDR2 YYNGEE. CDR3 length: 19 amino acids. Trimming stripped 4 bases from V and 7 bases from J, with 30 bases between.

The rearrangement uses TRBV19 and TRBJ2-7, with D possibly TRBD2 on 6 matching bases. There are 12 residues in the CDR3. In germline, CDR1 is LNHDA, CDR2 SQIVND (reference sequence). Trimming took 8 bases from V and 3 from J, leaving 11 bases between them. The CDR3 DNA reads TGTGCCAGTGGGACTGGGGACTACGAGCAGTACTTC. Translation: CASGTGDYEQYF.

CDR3 in amino acids: CASNIGLGEQYF. The CDR3, as DNA: TGTGCCAGCAATATCGGCCTCGGGGAGCAGTACTTC. The chain couples TRBV6-5 to TRBJ2-7; D unresolved. The CDR3 has 12 residues. V lost 7 bases to trimming and J lost 7 bases, with 14 bases between them. CDR1 MNHEY and CDR2 SVGAGI come from the germline V gene.

This rearrangement joins TRBV14 to TRBJ1-1; D call uncertain. The CDR3 length is 14 residues. Trimming removed 2 bases at V and 10 bases at J, with 17 bases between. Germline V gives CDR1 SGHDN, CDR2 FVKESK. The CDR3 reads CASSQQIYGRGAFF. CDR3 sequence (DNA): TGTGCCAGCAGCCAACAAATATATGGAAGAGGAGCTTTCTTT.

This sequence joins TRBV19 and TRBJ2-2; 7 bases are a match to TRBD1. The germline V gene encodes CDR1 LNHDA and CDR2 SQIVND (reference sequence). The CDR3 extends over 14 amino acids. Trimming at V came to 7 bases and at J to 4 bases, leaving 6 bases not matched to a gene. The DNA of the CDR3 is TGTGCCAGTATAGGGGGCGTAGGCACCGGGGAGCTGTTTTTT. It encodes CASIGGVGTGELFF.

J is TRBJ1-4 and V is TRBV2; perhaps TRBD1 as D (5 bases). CDR3 length: 16 residues. Germline assignment: CDR1 SNHLY and CDR2 FYNNEI. The V gene lost 7 bases and the J gene lost 2 bases, with 17 bases spanning the gap. The CDR3 region is CASIGRTQATNEKLFF. CDR3 nucleotide sequence: TGTGCCAGCATCGGGCGCACACAGGCGACTAATGAAAAACTGTTTTTT.

This rearrangement joins TRBV7-6 to TRBJ1-4; 7 nucleotides match TRBD1. CDR1 is SGHVS, CDR2 FNYEAQ, per germline. The CDR3 length is 16 residues. V was pared by 4 bases and J by 8 bases, with 13 bases of the junction left unmatched. Here the CDR3 reads CASSSEGAGEGEKLFF. The CDR3 coding sequence is TGTGCCAGCAGCTCCGAGGGGGCTGGCGAAGGAGAAAAACTGTTTTTT.

V gene TRBV4-2 combines with J gene TRBJ2-1, with 7 bases lining up with TRBD2. In germline, CDR1 is LGHNA, CDR2 YNFKEQ. Trimming took 0 bases from V and 7 from J; bases not matched to a gene: 12. The CDR3 covers 17 residues. CDR3 in DNA: TGTGCCAGCAGCCAAGAACTCGCGGGGGACCGGGGGAATGAGCAGTTCTTC. Protein product: CASSQELAGDRGNEQFF.

V is TRBV5-1 and J is TRBJ2-5; D possibly corresponds to TRBD1 (5 bases). Germline values: CDR1 SGHRS, CDR2 YFSETQ. V lost 5 bases to trimming and J lost 0 bases, with 14 bases between them. The CDR3 totals 15 residues. CDR3 DNA sequence: TGCGCCAGCAGGACAGCAGGAATGTACCAAGAGACCCAGTACTTC. Translation: CASRTAGMYQETQYF.

CDR3 loop: CASTRGENIQYF. CDR3 DNA: TGTGCCAGCACCAGGGGAGAAAACATTCAGTACTTC. V is TRBV2 and J is TRBJ2-4, with D perhaps TRBD1 (6 bases). Germline V lookup: CDR1 SNHLY, CDR2 FYNNEI. The CDR3 is 12 residues long. Trimming left V 7 bases short and J 5 bases short, with 9 bases between.

The sample holds many counts of this clone. The V call is TRBV5-1, the J call TRBJ2-7, with TRBD2 identical over 9 bases. The CDR3 runs to 16 residues. From germline, CDR1 is SGHRS and CDR2 YFSETQ. V lost 4 bases to trimming and J lost 0 bases; unmatched junction nucleotides: 8. The CDR3: CASSPSSGVLSYEQYF. The DNA for the CDR3 is TGCGCCAGCAGCCCATCTAGCGGGGTCCTCTCCTACGAGCAGTACTTC.